The clone carrying this T cell receptor beta chain was recorded a few times. This sample is part of a study of blood T cells in healthy people across ages. Primers used in a second PCR of roughly 6 to 11 cycles were a sample-barcoded 5' primer and a J-beta primer mix. TCRdb re-called the 5' RACE reads through MiXCR, storing one row per CDR3 protein. Found here are some 900,000 distinct CDR3 sequences, 29% of them singletons; the top ten hold about 18%. The V gene end was trimmed by 5 bases and the J gene end by 0 bases; junction bases not matched to a gene: 6. The germline CDR1 and CDR2 sequences are SGHTA and FQGNSA. The CDR3 totals 17 residues.

The TCR originated in a woman aged 80 or over in good health. The chain is built from TRBV7-2 and TRBJ1-6; TRBD1 matches at 8 bases. Sequenced material: blood. The CDR3 sequence is CASSDRDRSSYNSPLHF. In DNA, the CDR3 is TGTGCCAGCAGCGATAGGGACAGGAGCTCCTATAATTCACCCCTCCACTTT.